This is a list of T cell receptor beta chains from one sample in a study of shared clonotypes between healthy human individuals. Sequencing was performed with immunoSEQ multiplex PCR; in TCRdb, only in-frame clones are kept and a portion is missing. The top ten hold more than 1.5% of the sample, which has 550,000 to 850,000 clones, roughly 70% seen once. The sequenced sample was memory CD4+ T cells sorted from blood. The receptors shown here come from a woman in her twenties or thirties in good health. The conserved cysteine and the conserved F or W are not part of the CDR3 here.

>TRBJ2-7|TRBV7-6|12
ASSLTGVSYEQY
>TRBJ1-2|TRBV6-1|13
ASSEWGQDNYGYT
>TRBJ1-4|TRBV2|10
ASSGVGEKLF
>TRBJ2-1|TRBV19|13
ASSSLAGAYNEQF
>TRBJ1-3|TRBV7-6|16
ASSLGVKGQGSGNTIY
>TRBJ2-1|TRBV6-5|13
ASSFLSGNTNEQF
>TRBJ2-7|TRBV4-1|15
ASSQPSGGTPGNEQY
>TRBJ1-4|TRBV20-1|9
SALQREKLF
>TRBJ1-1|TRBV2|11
ASRWGHGTEAF
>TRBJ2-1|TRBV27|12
ASGGLAGSFEQF
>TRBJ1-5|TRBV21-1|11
ASSPGSNQPQH
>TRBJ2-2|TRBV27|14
ASSLLAGVNTGELF
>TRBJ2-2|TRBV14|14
ASSQVAGSNTGELF
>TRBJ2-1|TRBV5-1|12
ASSPGGTDNEQF
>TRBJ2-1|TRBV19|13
ASSRTSDSYNEQF
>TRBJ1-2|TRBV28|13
ASSAPSEVGGGYT
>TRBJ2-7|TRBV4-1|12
ASSRSAGGYEQY
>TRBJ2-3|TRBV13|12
ASSLGRPADTQY
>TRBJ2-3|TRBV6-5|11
ASAAASTDTQY
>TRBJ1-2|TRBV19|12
ASSPGQIHYGYT
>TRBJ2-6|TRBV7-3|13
ASRTGPSGANVLT
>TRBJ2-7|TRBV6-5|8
ASSPGRQY
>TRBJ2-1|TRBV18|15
ASSLYAGRAINNEQF
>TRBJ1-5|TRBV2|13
ASSERGYSNQPQH
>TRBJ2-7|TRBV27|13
ASSFRKGLLPEQY
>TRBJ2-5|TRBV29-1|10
SVGLGSETQY
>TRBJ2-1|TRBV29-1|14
SVAGGPPSSYNEQF
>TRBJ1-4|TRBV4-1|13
ASSGPGQGDKKLF
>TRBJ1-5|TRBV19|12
ASSMQGGRQPQH
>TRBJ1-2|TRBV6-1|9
ASGGNYGYT
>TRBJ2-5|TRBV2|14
ASSEMRGGAGETQY
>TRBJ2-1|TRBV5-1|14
ASSLGVSMLSPEQF
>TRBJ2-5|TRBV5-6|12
ASSSRGRGETQY